The entry that follows covers one T cell receptor beta chain sequence. Its antigen target is currently unknown. Base-call qualities are not available, and no considerably larger clone is one nucleotide away. The germline V gene provides CDR1 MNHEY and CDR2 SVGAGI. The CDR3 measures 15 amino acids from cysteine to phenylalanine. The kept DNA is CDR3 alone, 45 bases in frame from the first base. The entry originates in a study of blood T cell repertoires in COVID-19 (TCRdb year 2020). About the investigation overall: Collaborator samples came from the United States, Italy and Spain and covered acute and convalescent phases of COVID-19. HLA class I and class II types, where available, came from metadata supplied by the sample provider rather than from assay-based typing. The material from the prospective study consisted of cDNA or gDNA derived from T cells, B-cell-depleted T cells, or PBMCs. The samples were drawn from two sources: the first 160 participants of the ongoing ImmuneRACE study, and about 1,300 subjects contributed by 6 global collaborators. The dataset comprised deeply sampled blood TCRbeta repertoires from subjects exposed to, actively infected with, or recovered from COVID-19. The repertoires were made available in a free public database intended to serve as a resource for research on the immune response to SARS-CoV-2. Sample metadata almost always included a de-identified subject ID, COVID-19 status, age in years and sex. Beyond this particular receptor, the publication reports: The amount of clinical and demographic metadata varied by source and participant and was provided uncurated.

The immunoSEQ Assay, a bias-controlled multiplex PCR, was used to amplify TCRbeta CDR3 regions from genomic DNA. The study's own analysis went as follows. The number of nucleated cells in each sample was estimated from the amplification of reference gene primers within the assay. To quantify the absolute abundance of each unique TCRbeta CDR3 rearrangement, sequence reads were collapsed and filtered. For each sample, productive Simpson clonality was calculated as the square root of Simpson's diversity index across productive rearrangements. TCRdb took over this immuneACCESS table, retaining in-frame rearrangements with V and J assigned. Such tables are incomplete; in checked studies, under half of the missing clones stem from an unresolved V gene, and the remainder is unexplained. V, J and clone size derive from that table, while D and trimming were established from the DNA sequence. In this sample the table shows approximately 280,000 clones, 89% of which occur a single time. The ten largest make up 1.9% of the sample.

Participants in the prospective study were aged about 18 to 89 years, lived in 20 to 25 United States geographic areas, and enrolled through a virtual design. In the prospective study, cohorts were assigned on the basis of participant-reported clinical history obtained from a screening survey and a study questionnaire. Recovered participants in ImmuneRACE Cohort 3 were defined as having two consecutive negative NP/OP PCR tests, clearance from a healthcare professional, or resolution of symptoms. In the prospective study, mobile phlebotomists collected whole blood, serum and a nasopharyngeal or oropharyngeal swab from each participant. Participants in the prospective study had the option to provide additional blood draws and questionnaires over a roughly 2-month period. Blood samples from the prospective study were shipped frozen or at room temperature prior to DNA extraction.

The chain uses TRBV6-5 and TRBJ2-3; TRBD2 agrees with 12 junctional bases. The receptor comes from a woman aged 60-75 years who had recovered from COVID-19. The source material was PBMCs or T cells enriched from blood (not recorded which). The CDR3: CATLPTRLAGEPQYF. The nucleotide sequence is TGTGCTACGCTACCCACTCGACTAGCGGGGGAGCCGCAGTATTTT.